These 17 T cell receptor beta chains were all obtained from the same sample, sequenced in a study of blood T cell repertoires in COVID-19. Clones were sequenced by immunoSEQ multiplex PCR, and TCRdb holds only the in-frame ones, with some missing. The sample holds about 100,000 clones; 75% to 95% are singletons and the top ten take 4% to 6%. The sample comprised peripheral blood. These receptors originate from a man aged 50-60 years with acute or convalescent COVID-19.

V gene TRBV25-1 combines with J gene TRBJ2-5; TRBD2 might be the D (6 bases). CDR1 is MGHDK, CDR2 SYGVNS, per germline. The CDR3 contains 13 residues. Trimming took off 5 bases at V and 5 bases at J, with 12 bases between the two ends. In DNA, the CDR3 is TGTGCCAGCAGTTTCATGGCGGGGGAGACCCAGTACTTC. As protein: CASSFMAGETQYF.

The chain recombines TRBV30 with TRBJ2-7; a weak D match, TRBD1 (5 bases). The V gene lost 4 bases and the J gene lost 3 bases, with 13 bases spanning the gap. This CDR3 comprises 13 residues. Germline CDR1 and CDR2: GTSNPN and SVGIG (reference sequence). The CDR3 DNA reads TGTGCCTGGACAAGGGGCCGAAGCTACGAGCAGTACTTC. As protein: CAWTRGRSYEQYF.

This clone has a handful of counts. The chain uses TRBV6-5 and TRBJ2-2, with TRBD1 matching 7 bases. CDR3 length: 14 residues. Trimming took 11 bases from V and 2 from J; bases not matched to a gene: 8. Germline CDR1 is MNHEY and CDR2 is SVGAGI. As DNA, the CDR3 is TGTGCCGGGAAGGGACAGATAAACACCGGGGAGCTGTTTTTT. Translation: CAGKGQINTGELFF.

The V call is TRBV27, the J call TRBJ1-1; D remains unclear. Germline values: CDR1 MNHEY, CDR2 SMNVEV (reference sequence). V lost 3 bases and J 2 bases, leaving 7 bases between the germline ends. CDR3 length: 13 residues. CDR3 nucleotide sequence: TGTGCCAGCAGTTTTTCCCCTAACACTGAAGCTTTCTTT. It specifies CASSFSPNTEAFF.

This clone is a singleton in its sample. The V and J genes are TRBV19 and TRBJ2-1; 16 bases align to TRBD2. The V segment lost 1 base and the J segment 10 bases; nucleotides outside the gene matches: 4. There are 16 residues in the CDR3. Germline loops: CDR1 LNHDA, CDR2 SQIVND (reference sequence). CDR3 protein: CASSIGGTSGRGEQFF. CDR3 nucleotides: TGTGCCAGTAGTATAGGAGGGACTAGCGGGAGGGGGGAGCAGTTCTTC. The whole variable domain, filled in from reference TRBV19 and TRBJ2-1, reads DGGITQSPKYLFRKEGQNVTLSCEQNLNHDAMYWYRQDPGQGLRLIYYSQIVNDFQKGDIAEGYSVSREKKESFPLTVTSAQKNPTAFYLCASSIGGTSGRGEQFFGPGTRLTVL.

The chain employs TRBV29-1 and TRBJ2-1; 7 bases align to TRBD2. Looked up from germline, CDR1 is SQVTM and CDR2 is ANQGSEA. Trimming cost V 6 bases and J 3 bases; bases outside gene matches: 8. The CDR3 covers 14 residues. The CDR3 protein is CSVEGRDYYNEQFF. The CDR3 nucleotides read TGCAGCGTAGAGGGCCGGGACTACTACAATGAGCAGTTCTTC.

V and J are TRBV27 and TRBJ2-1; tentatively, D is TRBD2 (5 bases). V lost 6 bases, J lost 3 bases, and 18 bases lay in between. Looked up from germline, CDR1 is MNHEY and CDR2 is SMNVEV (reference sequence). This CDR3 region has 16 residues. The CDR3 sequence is CASSKPIGVGYNEQFF. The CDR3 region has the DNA TGTGCCAGCAGCAAGCCCATCGGGGTCGGCTACAATGAGCAGTTCTTC.

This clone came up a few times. This CDR3 reads CASSLGLAGGEFF. DNA for the CDR3: TGTGCCAGCAGCTTGGGACTAGCGGGAGGAGAGTTCTTC. V usage is TRBV7-2 and J usage is TRBJ2-1; 15 nucleotides line up with TRBD2. Germline trimming cut 3 bases from V and 14 bases from J; bases unmatched to any gene: 2. CDR3 length: 13 amino acids. Per the germline V gene, CDR1 is SGHTA and CDR2 is FQGNSA.

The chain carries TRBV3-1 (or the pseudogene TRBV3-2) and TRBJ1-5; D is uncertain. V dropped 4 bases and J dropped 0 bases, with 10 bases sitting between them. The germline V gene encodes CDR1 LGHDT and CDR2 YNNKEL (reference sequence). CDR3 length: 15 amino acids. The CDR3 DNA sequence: TGTGCCAGCAGCCCCACACGAAATAGCAATCAGCCCCAGCATTTT. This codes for CASSPTRNSNQPQHF.

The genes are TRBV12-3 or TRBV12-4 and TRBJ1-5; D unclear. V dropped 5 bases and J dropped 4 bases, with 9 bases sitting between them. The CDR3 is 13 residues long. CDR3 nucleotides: TGTGCCAGCAGTCGAACGGTAAATCAGCCCCAGCATTTT. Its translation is CASSRTVNQPQHF.

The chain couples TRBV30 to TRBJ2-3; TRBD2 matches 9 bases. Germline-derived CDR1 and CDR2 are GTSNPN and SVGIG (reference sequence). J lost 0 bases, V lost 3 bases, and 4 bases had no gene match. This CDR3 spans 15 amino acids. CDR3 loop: CAWSPGLASTDTQYF. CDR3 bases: TGTGCCTGGAGCCCAGGACTAGCGAGCACAGATACGCAGTATTTT.

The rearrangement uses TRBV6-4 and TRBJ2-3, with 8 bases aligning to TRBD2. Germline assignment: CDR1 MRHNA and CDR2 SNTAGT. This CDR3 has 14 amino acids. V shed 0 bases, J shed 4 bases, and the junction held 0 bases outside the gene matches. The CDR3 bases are TGTGCCAGCAGTGACTCAGCGGGAGCAGATACGCAGTATTTT. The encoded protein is CASSDSAGADTQYF.

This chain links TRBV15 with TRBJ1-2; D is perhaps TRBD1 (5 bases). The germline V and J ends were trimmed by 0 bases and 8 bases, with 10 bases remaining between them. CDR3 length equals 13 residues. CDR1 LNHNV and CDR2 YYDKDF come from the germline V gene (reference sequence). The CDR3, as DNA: TGTGCCACCAGCAGAGATGGGGGGGGAGGCTACACCTTC. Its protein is CATSRDGGGGYTF.

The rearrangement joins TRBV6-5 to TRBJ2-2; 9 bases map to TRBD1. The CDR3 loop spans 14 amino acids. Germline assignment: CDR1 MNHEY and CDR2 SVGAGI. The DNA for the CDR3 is TGTGTCACGACCGGGACAGGGACCACCGGGGAGCTGTTTTTT. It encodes CVTTGTGTTGELFF.

For the CDR3, the DNA is TGTGCCAGCCGAACGGAGGGGCTTTCAAAGGGAAAACTGTTTTTT. Encoded protein: CASRTEGLSKGKLFF. The V call is TRBV6-5, the J call TRBJ1-4; D is perhaps TRBD1 (5 bases). Germline CDR1 MNHEY, CDR2 SVGAGI. Trimming left V 8 bases short and J 10 bases short, with 23 bases between. The CDR3 consists of 15 residues.

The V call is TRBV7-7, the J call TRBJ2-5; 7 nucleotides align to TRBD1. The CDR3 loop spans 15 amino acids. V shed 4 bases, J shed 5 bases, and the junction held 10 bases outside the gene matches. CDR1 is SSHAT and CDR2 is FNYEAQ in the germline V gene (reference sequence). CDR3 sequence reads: CASSWAGGLGETQYF. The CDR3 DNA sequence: TGTGCCAGCAGCTGGGCAGGGGGATTGGGGGAGACCCAGTACTTC.

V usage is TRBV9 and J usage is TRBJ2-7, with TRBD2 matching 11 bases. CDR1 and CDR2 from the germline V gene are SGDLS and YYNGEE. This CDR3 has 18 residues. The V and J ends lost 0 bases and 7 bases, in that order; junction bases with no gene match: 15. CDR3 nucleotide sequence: TGTGCCAGCAGCGTAGCTACAGCACTAGCGGGAGTCTCGAGAGAGCAGTACTTC. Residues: CASSVATALAGVSREQYF.